Listed here is a single T cell receptor (beta chain). The length of the CDR3 is 15 residues. Germline CDR1 and CDR2: SNHLY and FYNNEI. Trimming pared 3 bases from V and 1 base from J, leaving 12 bases between. Method: immunoSEQ multiplex PCR; TCRdb's copy keeps in-frame clones and lacks some. The repertoire includes about 180,000 clones, around 88% of them detected once, and 5.5% to 6% sits in the top ten. This record belongs to a study of Ad26.COV2.S vaccination and SARS-CoV-2 variants. The sample consisted of peripheral blood, taken after recovery from COVID-19. The genes are TRBV2 and TRBJ1-1; D gene unclear. The source of this sequence is a human donor who had recovered from COVID-19. In nucleotides, the CDR3 is TGTGCCAGCAGTGACGAAGTCACACCGAACACTGAAGCTTTCTTT. Protein sequence: CASSDEVTPNTEAFF.